This T cell receptor beta chain was observed in a study of blood T cell repertoires in COVID-19. V gave up 0 bases and J gave up 0 bases, with 5 bases separating them. The germline V gene has CDR1 LGHDT and CDR2 YNNKEL (reference sequence). The CDR3 spans 14 residues. The protocol was immunoSEQ multiplex PCR, while the TCRdb copy is restricted to in-frame clones and leaves out a portion. The table shows some 290,000 clones, with roughly 88% occurring only once. The sample taken for sequencing was peripheral blood. This rearrangement joins TRBV3-1 (or the pseudogene TRBV3-2) to TRBJ1-1; D ambiguous. This TCR was recovered from a woman under 40 with COVID-19, enrolled during active disease. As DNA, the CDR3 is TGTGCCAGCAGCCAAGATACAGTGAACACTGAAGCTTTCTTT. The encoded protein is CASSQDTVNTEAFF.